The entry below gives a single TCR beta chain sequence along with its context. The CDR3 covers 16 residues. The germline V gene encodes CDR1 SGHRS and CDR2 YFSETQ. V was clipped by 0 bases and J by 9 bases, with 16 bases between them. Assay: immunoSEQ multiplex PCR; the TCRdb copy retains only in-frame clones and omits some. The profile shows about 29,000 clones, approximately 87% of them singletons. The sample belongs to a study of T cells in narcolepsy. Sequencing used memory (CD45RA-) CD4+ T cells from blood. The V gene is TRBV5-1, the J gene TRBJ1-6, with D unclear. The TCR originated in a human donor in good health. This CDR3 is CASSLDRPVVSSPLHF. In nucleotides, the CDR3 is TGCGCCAGCAGCTTGGACAGACCGGTAGTAAGTTCACCCCTCCACTTT.